These 26 T cell receptor beta chains came from one sample sequenced in a study of blood T cell repertoires in COVID-19 (dated by TCRdb to the early 2020s). Library creation used the immunoSEQ multiplex PCR assay. This is the immuneACCESS table as TCRdb keeps it, with only in-frame sequences that have V and J called. A part of the clones is gone; compared with another copy, unresolved V genes explain less than half, and the rest is unexplained. The sample table shows 35,000 to 45,000 clones, and roughly 78% are seen once. The leading ten clones occupy around 35% of the sample. Source material: peripheral blood. The source of these receptors is a man in his fifties or sixties with acute or convalescent COVID-19.

This clone was detected once. The chain has TRBV19 and TRBJ1-5; D uncertain. The V and J ends lost 4 bases and 2 bases respectively, with 6 bases between them. Germline CDR1 reads LNHDA; CDR2 reads SQIVND (reference sequence). The CDR3 has 13 amino acids. CDR3 protein: CASSKAGNQPQHF. CDR3 DNA sequence: TGTGCCAGTAGTAAGGCGGGCAATCAGCCCCAGCATTTT.

This chain links TRBV11-3 with TRBJ2-3, with 9 bases aligning to TRBD1. The CDR3 is 16 residues long. Germline assignment: CDR1 SGHNT and CDR2 YENEEA. V lost 4 bases, J lost 1 base, and 6 bases stayed unmatched. DNA of the CDR3: TGTGCCAGCAGCTCGGCCCGGACAGGGGGCACAGATACGCAGTATTTT. The encoded protein is CASSSARTGGTDTQYF.

The V call is TRBV6-1, the J call TRBJ1-2, with D perhaps TRBD1 (6 bases). Germline lookup yields CDR1 MNHNS and CDR2 SASEGT. The CDR3 has 12 residues. The germline V and J ends were trimmed by 1 base and 9 bases, with 9 bases remaining between them. The CDR3: CASSEVGGSYTF. CDR3 bases: TGTGCCAGCAGTGAAGTAGGGGGAAGCTACACCTTC.

The chain recombines TRBV6-5 with TRBJ1-5, with 11 nucleotides matching TRBD1. The CDR3 is made up of 14 amino acids. With 7 bases clipped from V and 9 bases from J, the junction kept 8 bases outside the gene matches. Germline V CDR1 and CDR2: MNHEY, SVGAGI. CDR3 nucleotides: TGTGCCAGCATCTTGGACAGGGGGCAAGGGCCCCAGCATTTT. This translates into CASILDRGQGPQHF.

This clone was observed a single time. This chain links TRBV27 with TRBJ2-5; 12 bases map to TRBD2. V lost 5 bases, J lost 5 bases, and 9 bases stayed unmatched. This CDR3 has 16 amino acids. Germline CDR1 and CDR2: MNHEY and SMNVEV (reference sequence). Here the CDR3 reads CASSKRTSGIGETQYF. The CDR3 DNA is TGTGCCAGCAGTAAAAGGACTAGCGGGATAGGGGAGACCCAGTACTTC.

The chain has TRBV5-1 and TRBJ2-1; no firm D call. This CDR3 has 13 residues. Between the trimmed V and J ends, which lost 0 bases and 5 bases, there was a span of 6 bases. The V gene's germline CDR1 is SGHRS and CDR2 YFSETQ. CDR3: CASSLVENNEQFF. The CDR3, as DNA: TGCGCCAGCAGCTTGGTAGAGAACAATGAGCAGTTCTTC.

This chain uses TRBV19 with TRBJ2-1, with 8 bases lining up with TRBD1. V lost 10 bases and J lost 4; bases outside the gene matches: 9. Germline V gives CDR1 LNHDA, CDR2 SQIVND (reference sequence). The CDR3 runs to 14 residues. This CDR3 is CATSRGQVYNEQFF. As DNA, the CDR3 is TGTGCCACGTCCCGGGGACAGGTTTACAATGAGCAGTTCTTC.

The chain is built from TRBV6-5 and TRBJ2-7, with 8 bases fitting TRBD1. The V gene's germline CDR1 is MNHEY and CDR2 SVGAGI. Trimming took 5 bases from V and 3 from J; bases not matched to a gene: 9. The CDR3 has 15 residues. Here the CDR3 DNA reads TGTGCCAGCAGTATAACGGGACAGGCAGGCTACGAGCAGTACTTC. Translated: CASSITGQAGYEQYF.

The rearrangement joins TRBV10-3 to TRBJ2-1; 8 bases are shared with TRBD2. The CDR3 consists of 19 residues. Germline V gene lookup returns CDR1 ENHRY and CDR2 SYGVKD. The trim removed 0 bases at V and 9 bases at J, leaving 19 bases unmatched. The CDR3 sequence is CAISESRSGREGRLSEQFF. For the CDR3, the DNA is TGTGCCATCAGTGAGTCGAGGTCAGGACGGGAGGGGCGACTTAGTGAGCAGTTCTTC.

This chain connects TRBV5-1 to TRBJ2-7, with 9 bases that match TRBD1. This CDR3 is built from 14 residues. The junction had 4 bases not matched to a gene; V was cut back by 4 bases and J by 2 bases. The germline gives CDR1 SGHRS, CDR2 YFSETQ. The CDR3, as DNA: TGCGCCAGCAGCCGGGACAGGGCAACCTACGAGCAGTACTTC. Translated: CASSRDRATYEQYF.

The chain recombines TRBV7-9 with TRBJ2-7; 10 bases line up with TRBD1. The CDR3 consists of 14 residues. With V trimmed by 0 bases and J by 5 bases, 1 base remained unmatched. Germline CDR1 and CDR2: SEHNR and FQNEAQ (reference sequence). The CDR3 loop reads CASSLAGTGDEQYF. The CDR3 DNA follows: TGTGCCAGCAGCTTAGCGGGGACAGGGGACGAGCAGTACTTC.

V gene TRBV9 combines with J gene TRBJ2-1, with 7 nucleotides matching TRBD1. The CDR3 totals 14 residues. Germline assignment: CDR1 SGDLS and CDR2 YYNGEE. The ends lost 3 bases at V and 7 bases at J; junction bases unmatched: 7. For the CDR3, the DNA is TGTGCCAGCAGCGCAGACAGGGCAGAGAATGAGCAGTTCTTC. Amino acid sequence: CASSADRAENEQFF.

This clone has a single count. J is TRBJ2-2 and V is TRBV11-3; D unresolved. V lost 5 bases and J 7 bases, leaving 14 bases between the germline ends. The CDR3 length is 14 residues. Germline values: CDR1 SGHNT, CDR2 YENEEA. CDR3 nucleotide sequence: TGTGCCAGCAGCCCATTAGGAGCCGGCGGGGAGCTGTTTTTT. This encodes CASSPLGAGGELFF.

The gene calls are TRBV24-1 and TRBJ2-2; D unclear. The germline CDR1 and CDR2 sequences are KGHDR and SFDVKD. This CDR3 has 12 amino acids. V was cut by 4 bases and J by 11 bases, with 10 bases left in between. The CDR3, as DNA: TGTGCCACCAGTGACCCGAAACAAGAGCTGTTTTTT. Translation gives CATSDPKQELFF.

This clone has only a few counts. The chain links TRBV9 to TRBJ2-2, with TRBD1 as a possible D gene (6 bases). Germline CDR1 reads SGDLS; CDR2 reads YYNGEE. The CDR3 loop spans 18 amino acids. V was trimmed by 3 bases and J by 4 bases, leaving 22 bases between them. The CDR3: CASSAAPRGPWPTGELFF. The CDR3, as DNA: TGTGCCAGCAGCGCCGCCCCCAGGGGTCCTTGGCCCACCGGGGAGCTGTTTTTT.

By sample share, this clone is medium-sized (0.01 to 0.1%). The CDR3 DNA reads as TGTGCCAGCAGTTTATCCTCCGGGAAGCCCCAGCATTTT. It translates to CASSLSSGKPQHF. The rearrangement uses TRBV27 and TRBJ1-5, with unresolved D. V lost 0 bases to trimming and J lost 8 bases, with 8 bases between them. Germline CDR1 and CDR2: MNHEY and SMNVEV (reference sequence). CDR3 length: 13 amino acids.

The chain joins TRBV5-5 to TRBJ2-3; 11 nucleotides match TRBD2. Germline V gene sequence: CDR1 SGHKS, CDR2 YYEKEE (reference sequence). V shed 1 base and J 4 bases; nucleotides not matched to a gene: 2. The CDR3 length is 15 residues. CDR3 in DNA: TGTGCCAGCAGCTTGCTAGCGGGAGGAGCAGATACGCAGTATTTT. This encodes CASSLLAGGADTQYF.

The chain joins TRBV12-3 or TRBV12-4 to TRBJ1-2, with 10 bases matching TRBD1. The CDR3 is 13 residues long. V shed 8 bases and J 7 bases; nucleotides not matched to a gene: 7. The CDR3 region has the DNA TGTGCCAGCGATTCGGGACAGGGGTTTGGCTACACCTTC. It yields the protein CASDSGQGFGYTF.

The rearrangement joins TRBV7-2 to TRBJ1-5; TRBD1 agrees at 7 bases. The CDR3 sequence is 15 residues long. With 5 bases clipped from V and 7 bases from J, the junction kept 11 bases outside the gene matches. Germline V gene lookup returns CDR1 SGHTA and CDR2 FQGNSA. The CDR3 is CASSARQGLGQPQHF. The CDR3 nucleotides read TGTGCCAGCAGCGCCAGACAGGGTTTAGGGCAGCCCCAGCATTTT.

This clone appeared a single time. The chain recombines TRBV11-3 with TRBJ1-1, with TRBD1 identical over 8 bases. V shed 1 base, J shed 6 bases, and the junction held 16 bases outside the gene matches. CDR3 length: 18 amino acids. Germline loops: CDR1 SGHNT, CDR2 YENEEA. CDR3 protein: CASSLGPGGPGYYPEAFF. CDR3 sequence (DNA): TGTGCCAGCAGCTTAGGCCCAGGGGGCCCGGGCTACTACCCTGAAGCTTTCTTT. Looking up the rest from reference TRBV11-3 and TRBJ1-1 gives the full variable domain: EAGVVQSPRYKIIEKKQPVAFWCNPISGHNTLYWYLQNLGQGPELLIRYENEEAVDDSQLPKDRFSAERLKGVDSTLKIQPAELGDSAVYLCASSLGPGGPGYYPEAFFGQGTRLTVV.

V usage is TRBV5-5 and J usage is TRBJ2-3; 10 bases fit TRBD2. The trim removed 4 bases at V and 3 bases at J, leaving 8 bases unmatched. The CDR3 covers 16 residues. Germline CDR1 SGHKS, CDR2 YYEKEE (reference sequence). CDR3 in amino acids: CASSPGLAAGTDTQYF. For the CDR3, the DNA is TGTGCCAGCAGCCCCGGACTAGCGGCGGGTACAGATACGCAGTATTTT.

This clone was found once. This chain uses TRBV11-3 with TRBJ2-7, with 9 bases aligning to TRBD2. CDR1 is SGHNT and CDR2 is YENEEA in the germline V gene. The CDR3 sequence is 14 residues long. The V gene end was trimmed by 5 bases and the J gene end by 3 bases; junction bases not matched to a gene: 5. DNA of the CDR3: TGTGCCAGCAGCACACTAGCGGGCCTCTACGAGCAGTACTTC. This translates into CASSTLAGLYEQYF.

The rearrangement uses TRBV7-6 and TRBJ1-3, with D maybe TRBD1 (6 bases). Germline assignment: CDR1 SGHVS and CDR2 FNYEAQ. This CDR3 contains 16 residues. V shed 3 bases and J shed 2 bases, with 14 bases lying between them. The CDR3, as DNA: TGTGCCAGCAGCTTGGCGGACAGTCCCCCTGGAAACACCATATATTTT. It encodes CASSLADSPPGNTIYF.

V and J are TRBV30 and TRBJ2-1; 7 nucleotides align to TRBD1. V dropped 5 bases and J dropped 2; count of bases not matched to a gene: 6. CDR1 and CDR2 from the germline V gene are GTSNPN and SVGIG (reference sequence). The CDR3 totals 14 residues. The CDR3 here is CAWETGKTYNEQFF. The CDR3, as DNA: TGTGCCTGGGAGACAGGGAAAACCTACAATGAGCAGTTCTTC.

The chain is built from TRBV9 and TRBJ2-5; 9 nucleotides align to TRBD1. This CDR3 is built from 15 residues. Trimming removed 2 bases from V and 5 bases from J; junction bases left unmatched: 7. Per germline, CDR1 SGDLS and CDR2 YYNGEE. The chain's CDR3 is CASSVTGGAAETQYF. DNA for the CDR3: TGTGCCAGCAGCGTTACAGGGGGCGCGGCGGAGACCCAGTACTTC.

This sequence joins TRBV7-9 and TRBJ2-7, with 10 bases lining up with TRBD2. This CDR3 is built from 17 residues. Losses at the gene ends were 3 bases for V and 6 bases for J; bases not matched to a gene: 14. In germline, CDR1 is SEHNR, CDR2 FQNEAQ (reference sequence). CDR3 loop: CASSLASGSYKVREQYF. The CDR3 DNA sequence: TGTGCCAGCAGCTTGGCTAGCGGGAGCTACAAGGTTCGCGAGCAGTACTTC. The full variable domain, with the rest looked up from reference TRBV7-9 and TRBJ2-7, is DTGVSQNPRHKITKRGQNVTFRCDPISEHNRLYWYRQTLGQGPEFLTYFQNEAQLEKSRLLSDRFSAERPKGSFSTLEIQRTEQGDSAMYLCASSLASGSYKVREQYFGPGTRLTVT.